The 20 T cell receptor beta chains reported below all come from one sample, sequenced in a study of shared clonotypes between healthy human individuals. Profiling relied on immunoSEQ multiplex PCR, and the TCRdb table lists in-frame clones only, not all of them. Of about 490,000 clones in the sample, roughly 80% were seen once. The sample consisted of PBMCs. Receptor source: a woman aged 40 to 50 in good health. Some clones in this sample may be carry-over from other donors' samples.

The chain has TRBV6-5 and TRBJ1-3, with no clear D. The germline gives CDR1 MNHEY, CDR2 SVGAGI. V lost 0 bases and J lost 4, with 13 bases in between. The CDR3 is 16 amino acids. In DNA, the CDR3 is TGTGCCAGCAGTTACTCCGGGTCATATCCCGGAAACACCATATATTTT. Translated: CASSYSGSYPGNTIYF.

The chain joins TRBV18 to TRBJ1-1; possibly TRBD1 for D (5 bases). CDR3 length equals 13 residues. V was pared by 4 bases and J by 7 bases, with 13 bases between. CDR1 is KGHSH, CDR2 LQKENI, per germline. For the CDR3, the DNA is TGTGCCAGCTCACGATGGGGGGAGGATGAAGCTTTCTTT. Protein sequence: CASSRWGEDEAFF.

The chain combines TRBV15 with TRBJ2-2; 13 bases are shared with TRBD2. This CDR3 contains 16 residues. Germline CDR1 and CDR2: LNHNV and YYDKDF (reference sequence). The V segment lost 6 bases and the J segment 6 bases; nucleotides outside the gene matches: 7. The CDR3 coding sequence is TGTGCCACCAGACGGACTAGCGGGAGTGTTGCCGGGGAGCTGTTTTTT. Its protein is CATRRTSGSVAGELFF.

The chain uses TRBV27 and TRBJ2-7, with TRBD1 matching over 7 bases. The germline CDR1 and CDR2 sequences are MNHEY and SMNVEV (reference sequence). Germline trimming cut 8 bases from V and 6 bases from J; bases unmatched to any gene: 13. The CDR3 runs to 14 residues. The CDR3 DNA sequence: TGTGCCAGCGGGTACAGGGGCCCCCCTCCCGAGCAGTACTTC. Translating it yields CASGYRGPPPEQYF.

A remark on this clone: A far larger clone lies a single base away; this is likely a read error. The same CDR3 also results from other DNA sequences found in this sample. This chain uses TRBV4-3 with TRBJ2-6; tentatively, D is TRBD1 or TRBD2 (5 bases each). V lost 0 bases and J 0 bases, leaving 9 bases between the germline ends. This CDR3 comprises 17 residues. Germline V lookup: CDR1 LGHNA, CDR2 YSLEER. The CDR3: CASSQDPGTSGANVLTF. The CDR3 coding sequence is TGCGCCAGCAGCCAAGATCCAGGGACCTCTGGGGCCAACGTCCTGACTTTC.

Concerning this clone: It is likely a read error: a sequence one base away is far more abundant. The CDR3 protein is CASSFTRTGELFF. In nucleotides, the CDR3 is TGTGCCAGCAGCTTTACCCGCACCGGGGAGCTGTTTTTT. The chain uses TRBV7-3 and TRBJ2-2, with unresolved D. The germline V and J ends were trimmed by 3 bases and 4 bases, with 6 bases remaining between them. CDR1 is SGHTA, CDR2 FQGTGA, per germline. The CDR3 contains 13 residues.

The chain uses TRBV6-5 and TRBJ2-1; a possible D gene is TRBD2 (5 bases). The CDR3 covers 12 residues. The germline gives CDR1 MNHEY, CDR2 SVGAGI. Trimming cost V 3 bases and J 9 bases, with 9 bases left between them. CDR3 region: CASSYRSGEQFF. CDR3 nucleotides: TGTGCCAGCAGTTATCGAAGCGGTGAGCAGTTCTTC.

CDR3 residues: CASSFQVGAYEQYF. The CDR3 DNA reads as TGCGCCAGCAGCTTCCAGGTTGGGGCCTACGAGCAGTACTTC. V usage is TRBV5-1 and J usage is TRBJ2-7; no firm D call. The V end was cut by 2 bases, the J end by 2 bases, with 11 bases between. CDR3 size: 14 residues. Germline CDR1 and CDR2: SGHRS and YFSETQ.

This clone was seen a handful of times. A read error is the likely source, as a far larger clone sits one nucleotide away. The genes are TRBV15 and TRBJ1-1; a possible D gene is TRBD1 (5 bases). Deletions cut 1 base from V and 2 bases from J, with 11 bases between. CDR3 size: 15 residues. In germline, CDR1 is LNHNV, CDR2 YYDKDF (reference sequence). The CDR3 reads CATSRVGASNTEAFF. The CDR3 DNA reads TGTGCCACCAGCAGAGTAGGGGCTAGTAACACTGAAGCTTTCTTT.

The chain employs TRBV30 and TRBJ1-4, with 7 bases lining up with TRBD1. Germline CDR1 and CDR2: GTSNPN and SVGIG (reference sequence). The V segment lost 5 bases and the J segment 8 bases; nucleotides outside the gene matches: 8. This CDR3 region has 13 residues. The CDR3 coding sequence is TGTGCCTGGTCAGGGGGGTCGGGAGAAAAACTGTTTTTT. Translated, it gives CAWSGGSGEKLFF.

V gene TRBV9 combines with J gene TRBJ2-7, with D unresolved. V was cut by 0 bases and J by 0 bases, with 10 bases left in between. Germline V gene data show CDR1 as SGDLS and CDR2 as YYNGEE. The CDR3 is 15 residues long. As DNA, the CDR3 is TGTGCCAGCAGCGTAGGGCCCGGTAGCTCCTACGAGCAGTACTTC. It yields the protein CASSVGPGSSYEQYF.

This clone was recorded once. Only one base separates this from a far larger clonotype, so it likely reflects a read error. The V gene is TRBV9, the J gene TRBJ2-7; D ambiguous. Trimming took 5 bases from V and 2 from J, leaving 8 bases between them. The CDR3 length is 12 residues. Per germline, CDR1 SGDLS and CDR2 YYNGEE. The CDR3 DNA is TGTGCCAGCAGTGAGTTGCCCTACGAGCAGTACTTC. Protein: CASSELPYEQYF. The variable domain in full, completed from reference TRBV9 and TRBJ2-7, reads DSGVTQTPKHLITATGQRVTLRCSPRSGDLSVYWYQQSLDQGLQFLIQYYNGEERAKGNILERFSAQQFPDLHSELNLSSLELGDSALYFCASSELPYEQYFGPGTRLTVT.

A few counts support this clone. This sequence joins TRBV19 and TRBJ2-7; 7 bases fit TRBD1. J gave up 2 bases and V 8 bases, and 9 bases lay outside the gene matches. The CDR3 consists of 14 residues. Germline V gene lookup returns CDR1 LNHDA and CDR2 SQIVND (reference sequence). CDR3 region: CASAKAGGTYEQYF. CDR3 nucleotide sequence: TGTGCCAGTGCTAAGGCAGGGGGTACCTACGAGCAGTACTTC.

This clone was detected only a few times. The CDR3 region is CASSLGTGSSYTF. The CDR3 coding sequence is TGTGCCAGCAGCTTGGGGACAGGGAGTAGCTACACCTTC. The rearrangement joins TRBV7-3 to TRBJ1-2; 9 nucleotides align to TRBD1. The CDR3 spans 13 residues. Germline V gene lookup returns CDR1 SGHTA and CDR2 FQGTGA. The J segment lost 9 bases and the V segment lost 3 bases, leaving 5 bases of the junction unmatched.

The V and J genes are TRBV5-1 and TRBJ1-4, with 7 bases that match TRBD1. The germline CDR1 and CDR2 sequences are SGHRS and YFSETQ. The CDR3 has 15 residues. V trimming: 2 bases; J trimming: 5 bases; junction bases outside the gene matches: 6. As DNA, the CDR3 is TGCGCCAGCAGCTTCGGGGGGACAGCCAATGAAAAACTGTTTTTT. Amino acids: CASSFGGTANEKLFF.

The chain employs TRBV29-1 and TRBJ2-2; tentatively, D is TRBD2 (6 bases). This CDR3 spans 14 amino acids. Germline CDR1 SQVTM, CDR2 ANQGSEA. V lost 4 bases and J 5 bases, leaving 14 bases between the germline ends. The CDR3 DNA sequence: TGCAGCGTTGGGGGACTGGGCGGGACCGGGGAGCTGTTTTTT. This gives the protein CSVGGLGGTGELFF.

The rearrangement uses TRBV18 and TRBJ2-7; D gene uncertain. CDR1 KGHSH and CDR2 LQKENI come from the germline V gene. The germline V and J ends were trimmed by 3 bases and 13 bases, with 22 bases remaining between them. This CDR3 has 14 residues. DNA of the CDR3: TGTGCCAGCTCACCTCTAGACCAGGCCTCCCGGGTATACTTC. Translated: CASSPLDQASRVYF.

Details on this clone: Given a far larger clone just one base away, this is likely a sequencing read error. The chain carries TRBV10-3 and TRBJ2-3; tentatively, D is TRBD2 (6 bases). Per germline, CDR1 ENHRY and CDR2 SYGVKD. The CDR3 extends over 14 amino acids. V shed 8 bases and J shed 4 bases, with 16 bases lying between them. The chain's CDR3 is CAIWNGRSADTQYF. The CDR3 region has the DNA TGTGCCATCTGGAACGGGAGAAGCGCAGATACGCAGTATTTT.

This clone was counted many times. The rearrangement links TRBV28 to TRBJ1-5; no definite D call. Trimming shortened V by 2 bases and J by 5 bases, and 7 bases separated the two germline ends. The CDR3 is 13 residues long. The germline V gene encodes CDR1 MDHEN and CDR2 SYDVKM. Here the CDR3 DNA reads TGTGCCAGCAGTTTAACGTGGGATCAGCCCCAGCATTTT. It yields the protein CASSLTWDQPQHF. The complete variable domain, with remaining parts taken from reference TRBV28 and TRBJ1-5, reads DVKVTQSSRYLVKRTGEKVFLECVQDMDHENMFWYRQDPGLGLRLIYFSYDVKMKEKGDIPEGYSVSREKKERFSLILESASTNQTSMYLCASSLTWDQPQHFGDGTRLSIL.

The V and J genes are TRBV5-1 and TRBJ2-7; D gene uncertain. This CDR3 has 13 amino acids. V dropped 0 bases and J dropped 8 bases, with 12 bases sitting between them. Germline V gives CDR1 SGHRS, CDR2 YFSETQ. CDR3 residues: CASSLAGVSKQYF. The DNA of the CDR3 is TGCGCCAGCAGCTTGGCCGGAGTATCCAAGCAGTACTTC.